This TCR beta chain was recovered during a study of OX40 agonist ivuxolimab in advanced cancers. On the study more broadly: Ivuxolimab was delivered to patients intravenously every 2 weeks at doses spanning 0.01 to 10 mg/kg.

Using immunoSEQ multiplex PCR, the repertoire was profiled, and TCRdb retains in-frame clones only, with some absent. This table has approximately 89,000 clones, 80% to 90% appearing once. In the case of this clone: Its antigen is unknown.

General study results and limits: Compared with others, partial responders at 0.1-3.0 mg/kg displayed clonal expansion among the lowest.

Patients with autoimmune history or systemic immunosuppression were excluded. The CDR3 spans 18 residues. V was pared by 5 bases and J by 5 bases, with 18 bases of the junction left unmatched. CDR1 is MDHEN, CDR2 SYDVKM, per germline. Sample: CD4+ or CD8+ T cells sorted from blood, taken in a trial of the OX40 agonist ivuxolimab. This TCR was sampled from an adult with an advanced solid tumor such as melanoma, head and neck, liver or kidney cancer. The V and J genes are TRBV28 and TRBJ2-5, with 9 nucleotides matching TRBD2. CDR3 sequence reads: CASSPTPIAGVGGETQYF. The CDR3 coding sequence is TGTGCCAGCAGTCCAACACCTATAGCGGGAGTGGGTGGGGAGACCCAGTACTTC.